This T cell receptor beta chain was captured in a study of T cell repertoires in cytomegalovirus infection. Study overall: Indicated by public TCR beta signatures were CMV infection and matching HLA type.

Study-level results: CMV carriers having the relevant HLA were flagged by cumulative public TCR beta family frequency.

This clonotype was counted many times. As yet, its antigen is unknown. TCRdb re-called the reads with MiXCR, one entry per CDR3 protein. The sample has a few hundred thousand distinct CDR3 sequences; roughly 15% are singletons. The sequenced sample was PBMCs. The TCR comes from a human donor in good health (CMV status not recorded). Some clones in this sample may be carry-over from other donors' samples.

CDR3 nucleotide sequence: TGTGCCAGCAGGGCTAGCGGGAGCTACGAGCAGTACTTC. Amino acids: CASRASGSYEQYF. J is TRBJ2-7 and V is TRBV14, with 10 bases lining up with TRBD2. The CDR3 sequence is 13 residues long. J gave up 3 bases and V 6 bases, and 2 bases lay outside the gene matches. Germline-derived CDR1 and CDR2 are SGHDN and FVKESK. Combining the CDR3 with reference TRBV14 and TRBJ2-7 gives the whole variable domain EAGVTQFPSHSVIEKGQTVTLRCDPISGHDNLYWYRRVMGKEIKFLLHFVKESKQDESGMPNNRFLAERTGGTYSTLKVQPAELEDSGVYFCASRASGSYEQYFGPGTRLTVT.